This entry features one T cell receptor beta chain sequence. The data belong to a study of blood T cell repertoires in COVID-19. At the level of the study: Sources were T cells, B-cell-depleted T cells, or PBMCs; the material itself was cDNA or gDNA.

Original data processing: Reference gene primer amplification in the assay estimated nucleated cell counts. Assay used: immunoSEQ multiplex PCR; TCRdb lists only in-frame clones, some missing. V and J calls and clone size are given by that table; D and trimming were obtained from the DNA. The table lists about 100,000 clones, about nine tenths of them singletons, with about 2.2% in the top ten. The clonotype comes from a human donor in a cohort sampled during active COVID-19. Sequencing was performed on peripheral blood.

The DNA of the CDR3 is TGTGCCAGCAGCGGACTAGCAAATGAGCAGTTCTTC. Its translation is CASSGLANEQFF. The V gene is TRBV9, the J gene TRBJ2-1; 7 nucleotides align to TRBD2. The CDR3 consists of 12 residues. The V segment lost 3 bases and the J segment 7 bases; nucleotides outside the gene matches: 1. The germline gives CDR1 SGDLS, CDR2 YYNGEE. The full variable domain, in which reference TRBV9 and TRBJ2-1 provide the parts outside the CDR3, is DSGVTQTPKHLITATGQRVTLRCSPRSGDLSVYWYQQSLDQGLQFLIQYYNGEERAKGNILERFSAQQFPDLHSELNLSSLELGDSALYFCASSGLANEQFFGPGTRLTVL.